This passage covers 21 T cell receptor beta chains from one sample sequenced in a study of blood T cell repertoires in COVID-19. Profiled with immunoSEQ multiplex PCR; TCRdb holds only in-frame clones, not every one. Of around 160,000 clones listed, 70% to 90% are singletons. What was sequenced was peripheral blood. These receptor sequences come from a man aged 55 to 70 with active or convalescent COVID-19.

This clone showed up just a few times. CDR3 sequence (DNA): TGTGCCAGTAGTATAGTATGGACAGGGGGCAATGAGCAGTTCTTC. It specifies CASSIVWTGGNEQFF. The genes are TRBV19 and TRBJ2-1, with 10 bases lining up with TRBD1. Germline CDR1 and CDR2: LNHDA and SQIVND (reference sequence). CDR3 length: 15 residues. V was pared by 1 base and J by 6 bases, with 3 bases of the junction left unmatched.

This chain connects TRBV7-2 to TRBJ1-2, with a tentative D call TRBD1 (5 bases). The germline V gene encodes CDR1 SGHTA and CDR2 FQGNSA. Trimming left V 1 base short and J 7 bases short, with 13 bases between. This CDR3 has 14 residues. The DNA of the CDR3 is TGTGCCAGCAGCTTAGGCCGGACCCAGGGTGGCTACACCTTC. This translates into CASSLGRTQGGYTF.

The chain employs TRBV19 and TRBJ2-5, with TRBD1 as a possible D gene (7 bases). Trimming stripped 4 bases from V and 4 bases from J, with 13 bases between. This CDR3 is 14 amino acids long. CDR1 is LNHDA, CDR2 SQIVND, per germline (reference sequence). CDR3 amino acids: CASSKAGGRETQYF. The DNA for the CDR3 is TGTGCCAGTAGTAAGGCAGGGGGGAGAGAGACCCAGTACTTC. Full variable domain (missing parts from reference TRBV19 and TRBJ2-5): DGGITQSPKYLFRKEGQNVTLSCEQNLNHDAMYWYRQDPGQGLRLIYYSQIVNDFQKGDIAEGYSVSREKKESFPLTVTSAQKNPTAFYLCASSKAGGRETQYFGPGTRLLVL.

The V and J genes are TRBV5-1 and TRBJ1-1, with D unclear. The CDR3 runs 16 residues. CDR1 and CDR2 (germline): SGHRS, YFSETQ. Trimming pared 4 bases from V and 1 base from J, leaving 17 bases between. CDR3 protein: CASSLTYLDSNTEAFF. CDR3 nucleotides: TGCGCCAGCAGCCTGACTTATCTTGACTCGAACACTGAAGCTTTCTTT. The whole variable domain, remainder taken from reference TRBV5-1 and TRBJ1-1, is KAGVTQTPRYLIKTRGQQVTLSCSPISGHRSVSWYQQTPGQGLQFLFEYFSETQRNKGNFPGRFSGRQFSNSRSEMNVSTLELGDSALYLCASSLTYLDSNTEAFFGQGTRLTVV.

This chain joins TRBV5-6 and TRBJ2-7; TRBD1 matches at 7 bases. J was trimmed by 3 bases and V by 4 bases; bases with no gene match: 4. CDR1 and CDR2 (germline): SGHDT, YYEEEE. This CDR3 spans 13 amino acids. This CDR3 is CASSPGQFYEQYF. The CDR3 DNA is TGTGCCAGCAGCCCGGGACAGTTCTACGAGCAGTACTTC.

The V gene is TRBV27, the J gene TRBJ2-3; 9 positions agree with TRBD2. The CDR3 has 15 residues. Germline-derived CDR1 and CDR2 are MNHEY and SMNVEV (reference sequence). V trimming: 5 bases; J trimming: 6 bases; junction bases outside the gene matches: 9. DNA of the CDR3: TGTGCCAGCAGTGAACTTGGGACTAGCCGGGATACGCAGTATTTT. Amino acid sequence: CASSELGTSRDTQYF.

The chain recombines TRBV10-3 with TRBJ1-6; TRBD1 might be the D (5 bases). Germline V gene sequence: CDR1 ENHRY, CDR2 SYGVKD. V gave up 6 bases and J gave up 5 bases, with 11 bases separating them. This CDR3 region has 14 residues. CDR3 region: CAIRIRGDNSPLHF. CDR3 nucleotide sequence: TGTGCCATCAGAATTCGGGGGGATAATTCACCCCTCCACTTT.

The chain has TRBV5-1 and TRBJ1-3; 9 bases fit TRBD1. CDR3 size: 18 residues. V dropped 4 bases and J dropped 0; count of bases not matched to a gene: 11. In germline, CDR1 is SGHRS, CDR2 YFSETQ. The CDR3 coding sequence is TGCGCCAGCAGCCCCGGGACAGGGACGCATCCCTCTGGAAACACCATATATTTT. Encoded protein: CASSPGTGTHPSGNTIYF.

The rearrangement uses TRBV18 and TRBJ1-2; D not resolved. Germline lookup yields CDR1 KGHSH and CDR2 LQKENI. V lost 3 bases to trimming and J lost 7 bases, with 18 bases between them. The CDR3 is made up of 15 amino acids. CDR3 bases: TGTGCCAGCTCACCTAACCGGAGGGAGGTTGGTGGCTACACCTTC. Translating gives CASSPNRREVGGYTF.

This chain joins TRBV7-6 and TRBJ2-5; D is possibly TRBD2 (6 bases). There are 18 residues in the CDR3. V lost 1 base and J lost 1, with 19 bases in between. Germline V gene lookup returns CDR1 SGHVS and CDR2 FNYEAQ. CDR3 protein: CASSLDPYGTPSQETQYF. The CDR3 nucleotides read TGTGCCAGCAGCTTAGACCCCTACGGGACTCCCTCCCAAGAGACCCAGTACTTC.

V and J are TRBV9 and TRBJ2-1; D gene ambiguous. Trimming shortened V by 4 bases and J by 7 bases, and 6 bases separated the two germline ends. Germline V gives CDR1 SGDLS, CDR2 YYNGEE. The CDR3 extends over 11 amino acids. CDR3 amino acids: CASSPANEQFF. As DNA, the CDR3 is TGTGCCAGCAGCCCCGCGAATGAGCAGTTCTTC.

In nucleotides, the CDR3 is TGTGCCAGCAGTTTATACGGACAGGGGCCTGGAAACACCATATATTTT. Amino acids: CASSLYGQGPGNTIYF. The chain links TRBV28 to TRBJ1-3, with 9 bases lining up with TRBD1. The CDR3 extends over 16 amino acids. The J segment lost 2 bases and the V segment lost 1 base, leaving 3 bases of the junction unmatched. The germline gives CDR1 MDHEN, CDR2 SYDVKM.

The chain joins TRBV7-2 to TRBJ1-1; D gene unclear. The V gene lost 7 bases and the J gene lost 2 bases, with 8 bases spanning the gap. Per the germline V gene, CDR1 is SGHTA and CDR2 is FQGNSA. CDR3 length equals 12 residues. The CDR3 coding sequence is TGTGCCAGCAAAGAGGGCAACACTGAAGCTTTCTTT. It is translated as CASKEGNTEAFF.

This clone occurred a few times. The chain has TRBV19 and TRBJ1-1, with TRBD1 matching over 9 bases. Germline-derived CDR1 and CDR2 are LNHDA and SQIVND (reference sequence). The CDR3 loop spans 14 amino acids. With 6 bases clipped from V and 1 base from J, the junction kept 3 bases outside the gene matches. CDR3 sequence reads: CASSRQGENTEAFF. In nucleotides, the CDR3 is TGTGCCAGTAGCCGACAGGGGGAGAACACTGAAGCTTTCTTT. Combining the CDR3 with reference TRBV19 and TRBJ1-1 gives the whole variable domain DGGITQSPKYLFRKEGQNVTLSCEQNLNHDAMYWYRQDPGQGLRLIYYSQIVNDFQKGDIAEGYSVSREKKESFPLTVTSAQKNPTAFYLCASSRQGENTEAFFGQGTRLTVV.

This chain links TRBV7-9 with TRBJ2-5, with a tentative D call TRBD1 (6 bases). The length of the CDR3 is 14 residues. Trimming left V 2 bases short and J 0 bases short, with 7 bases between. CDR1 is SEHNR, CDR2 FQNEAQ, per germline (reference sequence). The CDR3 DNA reads TGTGCCAGCAGCTTAAACAGGGACCAAGAGACCCAGTACTTC. Translated: CASSLNRDQETQYF.

The J gene is TRBJ2-5, the V gene TRBV10-3; possibly TRBD1 for D (6 bases). The CDR3 contains 14 residues. Trimming shortened V by 3 bases and J by 5 bases, and 13 bases separated the two germline ends. Germline-derived CDR1 and CDR2 are ENHRY and SYGVKD. CDR3 sequence reads: CAISDLRGEETQYF. In nucleotides, the CDR3 is TGTGCCATCAGTGATCTCAGGGGTGAGGAGACCCAGTACTTC.

The chain is built from TRBV7-9 and TRBJ1-2; D possibly corresponds to TRBD1 (5 bases). V was cut by 1 base and J by 5 bases, with 8 bases left in between. The CDR3 extends over 13 amino acids. Per germline, CDR1 SEHNR and CDR2 FQNEAQ (reference sequence). CDR3 region: CASSLVAGYGYTF. CDR3 bases: TGTGCCAGCAGCTTAGTGGCAGGGTATGGCTACACCTTC.

The chain recombines TRBV7-3 with TRBJ2-5, with 13 bases aligning to TRBD2. Germline assignment: CDR1 SGHTA and CDR2 FQGTGA. After removal of 3 bases from V and 2 bases from J, the junction contained 0 bases not matched to a gene. The CDR3 has 15 residues. The CDR3: CASSLGLAGQETQYF. The CDR3 nucleotides are TGTGCCAGCAGCTTGGGACTAGCGGGGCAAGAGACCCAGTACTTC.

The chain combines TRBV5-1 with TRBJ2-1; 9 bases are shared with TRBD1. CDR3 length equals 14 residues. The V segment lost 2 bases and the J segment 6 bases; nucleotides outside the gene matches: 3. CDR1 is SGHRS, CDR2 YFSETQ, per germline. CDR3 sequence reads: CASSFRTGVNEQFF. Here the CDR3 DNA reads TGCGCCAGCAGCTTCCGGACAGGGGTCAATGAGCAGTTCTTC.

The J gene is TRBJ1-1, the V gene TRBV4-1, with a tentative D call TRBD1 (5 bases). The CDR3 spans 15 residues. V lost 8 bases and J 2 bases, leaving 18 bases between the germline ends. CDR1 and CDR2 (germline): MGHRA, YSYEKL. CDR3 amino acids: CASAVGRGVNTEAFF. CDR3 coding DNA: TGCGCCAGCGCTGTGGGGAGGGGCGTTAACACTGAAGCTTTCTTT.

J is TRBJ2-3 and V is TRBV19, with D perhaps matching TRBD1 (6 bases). The CDR3 is 14 amino acids. CDR1 LNHDA and CDR2 SQIVND come from the germline V gene (reference sequence). Trimming pared 7 bases from V and 7 bases from J, leaving 18 bases between. CDR3: CASTPTGRGYTQYF. Written as DNA, the CDR3 is TGTGCCAGTACCCCGACAGGTAGGGGGTATACGCAGTATTTT.